Following are 28 T cell receptor beta chains from one sample sequenced in a study of T cell responses to AZD1222 COVID-19 vaccine. This table comes from immunoSEQ multiplex PCR, and its TCRdb copy is limited to in-frame clones, with some not included. The data contain 180,000 or so clones, less than 95% of them singletons. The starting material was peripheral blood, obtained on day 0 of AZD1222 vaccination. Receptors originate from an adult in good health.

The CDR3 reads CASSPLEGLGAFF. The DNA for the CDR3 is TGTGCCAGCAGCCCCTTGGAGGGTTTAGGGGCTTTCTTT. This chain uses TRBV9 with TRBJ1-1; the D is unclear. The V end was cut by 4 bases, the J end by 11 bases, with 18 bases between. The CDR3 is made up of 13 amino acids. From germline, CDR1 is SGDLS and CDR2 YYNGEE.

V gene TRBV7-2 combines with J gene TRBJ2-1; the D gene could be TRBD1 or TRBD2 (5 bases each). The germline V gene has CDR1 SGHTA and CDR2 FQGNSA. V lost 6 bases, J lost 9 bases, and 21 bases lay in between. This CDR3 has 15 amino acids. The CDR3 nucleotides read TGTGCCAGCAGGGGGTCTAGGCCCCGGGGCGGTGAGCAGTTCTTC. As protein: CASRGSRPRGGEQFF.

This chain links TRBV6-5 with TRBJ1-5; 7 bases match TRBD1. CDR1 is MNHEY, CDR2 SVGAGI, per germline. With 5 bases clipped from V and 9 bases from J, the junction kept 7 bases outside the gene matches. This CDR3 has 13 amino acids. As DNA, the CDR3 is TGTGCCAGCAGTCTACGAGGGGGCCGGCCCCAGCATTTT. It yields the protein CASSLRGGRPQHF.

The genes are TRBV11-2 and TRBJ1-1, with unresolved D. Germline V gene data show CDR1 as SGHAT and CDR2 as FQNNGV. This CDR3 region has 12 residues. V lost 6 bases to trimming and J lost 0 bases, with 5 bases between them. CDR3 bases: TGTGCCAGCAGTATCCTGAACACTGAAGCTTTCTTT. Residues: CASSILNTEAFF.

V is TRBV5-1 and J is TRBJ2-1, with 9 bases lining up with TRBD1. V trimming: 7 bases; J trimming: 1 base; junction bases outside the gene matches: 6. The length of the CDR3 is 15 residues. The germline V gene encodes CDR1 SGHRS and CDR2 YFSETQ. CDR3: CASQMTGGSYNEQFF. The DNA of the CDR3 is TGCGCCAGCCAAATGACAGGGGGGTCCTACAATGAGCAGTTCTTC. The full variable domain, in which reference TRBV5-1 and TRBJ2-1 provide the parts outside the CDR3, is KAGVTQTPRYLIKTRGQQVTLSCSPISGHRSVSWYQQTPGQGLQFLFEYFSETQRNKGNFPGRFSGRQFSNSRSEMNVSTLELGDSALYLCASQMTGGSYNEQFFGPGTRLTVL.

The chain links TRBV25-1 to TRBJ1-1; D remains unclear. From germline, CDR1 is MGHDK and CDR2 SYGVNS. Trimming removed 4 bases at V and 0 bases at J, with 12 bases between. This CDR3 contains 15 residues. The CDR3 DNA is TGTGCCAGCAGTGCAGGTGTGCACTTGAACACTGAAGCTTTCTTT. This sequence encodes CASSAGVHLNTEAFF.

This clone has just one count. The V call is TRBV7-9, the J call TRBJ2-5; maybe TRBD1 (6 bases). CDR3 length: 17 residues. CDR1 SEHNR and CDR2 FQNEAQ come from the germline V gene (reference sequence). V was shortened by 0 bases and J by 5 bases, with 19 bases between the two germline ends. The CDR3 DNA reads TGTGCCAGCAGCTTAGCGACAGGACAGTTACCCCGGGAGACCCAGTACTTC. Translation: CASSLATGQLPRETQYF.

The gene calls are TRBV6-4 and TRBJ2-1; 9 bases are a match to TRBD2. Germline V CDR1 and CDR2: MRHNA, SNTAGT. The CDR3 is made up of 15 amino acids. The J segment lost 6 bases and the V segment lost 5 bases, leaving 8 bases of the junction unmatched. Here the CDR3 DNA reads TGTGCCAGCAGTCCATCAGCGGGAGGATCCAATGAGCAGTTCTTC. It specifies CASSPSAGGSNEQFF.

The rearrangement uses TRBV13 and TRBJ2-7; 8 bases agree with TRBD2. This CDR3 has 12 amino acids. The V gene end was trimmed by 4 bases and the J gene end by 7 bases; junction bases not matched to a gene: 3. The germline V gene encodes CDR1 PRHDT and CDR2 FYEKMQ (reference sequence). In nucleotides, the CDR3 is TGTGCCAGCAGCTCGGGAGGGAGGGAGCAGTACTTC. Residues: CASSSGGREQYF.

V usage is TRBV5-5 and J usage is TRBJ1-1; D is undetermined. Germline CDR1 reads SGHKS; CDR2 reads YYEKEE (reference sequence). V was shortened by 0 bases and J by 0 bases, with 12 bases between the two germline ends. This CDR3 has 16 amino acids. CDR3 in amino acids: CASSLVGIQMNTEAFF. CDR3 DNA sequence: TGTGCCAGCAGCTTGGTGGGGATCCAAATGAACACTGAAGCTTTCTTT.

In this sample, this clone turned up a few times. V gene TRBV19 combines with J gene TRBJ2-3; D remains ambiguous. V lost 4 bases to trimming and J lost 5 bases, with 10 bases between them. Germline assignment: CDR1 LNHDA and CDR2 SQIVND (reference sequence). The CDR3 extends over 13 amino acids. CDR3 DNA: TGTGCCAGTAGTACCACACGACGAGATACGCAGTATTTT. Protein product: CASSTTRRDTQYF.

The chain is built from TRBV5-1 and TRBJ2-1, with D unresolved. Germline V lookup: CDR1 SGHRS, CDR2 YFSETQ. Trimming left V 6 bases short and J 1 base short, with 2 bases between. The CDR3 runs to 11 residues. The CDR3 loop is CASKSYNEQFF. Written as DNA, the CDR3 is TGCGCCAGCAAGTCCTACAATGAGCAGTTCTTC.

The chain has TRBV9 and TRBJ1-5, with D unresolved. V was clipped by 4 bases and J by 1 base, with 9 bases between them. This CDR3 region has 14 residues. From germline, CDR1 is SGDLS and CDR2 YYNGEE. The CDR3 DNA reads as TGTGCCAGCAGCAGGCAGGCGAGCAATCAGCCCCAGCATTTT. Its translation is CASSRQASNQPQHF.

The chain has TRBV2 and TRBJ1-1, with D unresolved. Germline CDR1 and CDR2: SNHLY and FYNNEI. Deletions cut 7 bases from V and 1 base from J, with 4 bases between. The CDR3 extends over 11 amino acids. Here the CDR3 reads CASKQNTEAFF. The CDR3 nucleotides read TGTGCCAGCAAGCAGAACACTGAAGCTTTCTTT.

This rearrangement joins TRBV9 to TRBJ2-1; unclear D gene. There are 14 residues in the CDR3. From germline, CDR1 is SGDLS and CDR2 YYNGEE. V was cut by 4 bases and J by 5 bases, with 13 bases left in between. The CDR3 DNA is TGTGCCAGCAGCCCCCGCGACGGCCACAATGAGCAGTTCTTC. Amino acids: CASSPRDGHNEQFF.

The V and J genes are TRBV3-1 (or the pseudogene TRBV3-2) and TRBJ1-1; a possible D gene is TRBD1 (6 bases). The CDR3 contains 14 residues. CDR1 LGHDT and CDR2 YNNKEL come from the germline V gene (reference sequence). Trimming stripped 4 bases from V and 1 base from J, with 10 bases between. Here the CDR3 reads CASSRRGSNTEAFF. The CDR3 nucleotides are TGTGCCAGCAGCCGCAGGGGCTCGAACACTGAAGCTTTCTTT.

This sequence joins TRBV30 and TRBJ2-6; D is unclear. CDR1 GTSNPN and CDR2 SVGIG come from the germline V gene (reference sequence). Trimming removed 0 bases at V and 0 bases at J, with 9 bases between. This CDR3 is 16 amino acids long. Here the CDR3 reads CAWSVSSLSGANVLTF. The CDR3 bases are TGTGCCTGGAGTGTTTCCAGCCTCTCTGGGGCCAACGTCCTGACTTTC.

Worth noting for this clone: The same CDR3 is also encoded by other DNA sequences in this sample. The chain employs TRBV7-2 and TRBJ2-5; the D gene is possibly TRBD1 (5 bases). Germline-derived CDR1 and CDR2 are SGHTA and FQGNSA. V was clipped by 1 base and J by 5 bases, with 11 bases between them. The CDR3 length is 14 residues. This CDR3 is CASSLGRAGETQYF. CDR3 sequence (DNA): TGTGCCAGCAGCTTAGGCCGGGCAGGGGAGACCCAGTACTTC.

The chain couples TRBV7-2 to TRBJ2-3; 8 bases map to TRBD2. Germline V gene data show CDR1 as SGHTA and CDR2 as FQGNSA. CDR3 length equals 13 residues. Trimming cost V 6 bases and J 6 bases; bases outside gene matches: 5. DNA for the CDR3: TGTGCCAGCAGATCCAGCGGGAGCGATACGCAGTATTTT. Translating it yields CASRSSGSDTQYF. Full variable domain (rest looked up from reference TRBV7-2 and TRBJ2-3): GAGVSQSPSNKVTEKGKDVELRCDPISGHTALYWYRQSLGQGLEFLIYFQGNSAPDKSGLPSDRFSAERTGGSVSTLTIQRTQQEDSAVYLCASRSSGSDTQYFGPGTRLTVL.

The chain employs TRBV5-4 and TRBJ2-2; maybe TRBD2 (5 bases). CDR1 and CDR2 from the germline V gene are SGHNT and YYREEE (reference sequence). The CDR3 is made up of 15 amino acids. V was cut by 4 bases and J by 3 bases, with 13 bases left in between. Here the CDR3 DNA reads TGTGCCAGCAGCCTGAGGAGGACGGACACCGGGGAGCTGTTTTTT. Translation: CASSLRRTDTGELFF.

This rearrangement joins TRBV28 to TRBJ2-7; 7 bases fit TRBD1. The CDR3 contains 14 residues. V lost 6 bases and J lost 2; bases outside the gene matches: 7. Germline V gives CDR1 MDHEN, CDR2 SYDVKM. This CDR3 is CASSATGFTYEQYF. The CDR3 bases are TGTGCCAGCAGCGCGACAGGGTTTACCTACGAGCAGTACTTC.

The chain couples TRBV6-5 to TRBJ2-2; 8 bases map to TRBD2. The CDR3 runs 15 residues. V dropped 6 bases and J dropped 3; count of bases not matched to a gene: 6. Looked up from germline, CDR1 is MNHEY and CDR2 is SVGAGI. The CDR3 is CASRTSGGHTGELFF. The CDR3 DNA sequence: TGTGCCAGCAGAACTAGCGGAGGCCACACCGGGGAGCTGTTTTTT.

This rearrangement joins TRBV6-2 or TRBV6-3 to TRBJ1-5, with D possibly matching TRBD1 (6 bases). The CDR3 has 17 amino acids. V gave up 6 bases and J gave up 2 bases, with 20 bases separating them. In germline, CDR1 is MNHEY, CDR2 SVGEGT. The CDR3 sequence: CASSPEGGLSGNQPQHF. The CDR3, as DNA: TGTGCCAGCAGCCCGGAGGGGGGACTATCTGGCAATCAGCCCCAGCATTTT.

The rearrangement uses TRBV11-3 and TRBJ1-1, with D maybe TRBD1 (5 bases). V shed 4 bases and J shed 5 bases, with 11 bases lying between them. The germline CDR1 and CDR2 sequences are SGHNT and YENEEA. The length of the CDR3 is 13 residues. This chain's CDR3 is CASSSSGGTEAFF. The DNA of the CDR3 is TGTGCCAGCAGCTCGTCGGGGGGAACTGAAGCTTTCTTT.

This chain connects TRBV29-1 to TRBJ2-1; D is perhaps TRBD1 (5 bases). The CDR3 consists of 14 residues. Trimming left V 8 bases short and J 9 bases short, with 23 bases between. The germline V gene has CDR1 SQVTM and CDR2 ANQGSEA. The CDR3 coding sequence is TGCAGCCTGGGGCCTCAGCCCCACAACGGTGAGCAGTTCTTC. Its protein is CSLGPQPHNGEQFF.

This chain links TRBV5-8 with TRBJ2-3; D is possibly TRBD1 (5 bases). Germline V gives CDR1 SGHTS, CDR2 YDEGEE. There are 14 residues in the CDR3. V shed 2 bases and J shed 7 bases, with 14 bases lying between them. CDR3 loop: CASSLGDERHTQYF. CDR3 nucleotides: TGTGCCAGCAGCTTAGGGGATGAACGACATACGCAGTATTTT.

The V gene is TRBV27, the J gene TRBJ1-6; no clear D gene. Germline CDR1 and CDR2: MNHEY and SMNVEV (reference sequence). The CDR3 sequence is 13 residues long. The V end was cut by 2 bases, the J end by 10 bases, with 9 bases between. The CDR3 spells CASSLREGSPLHF. The CDR3, as DNA: TGTGCCAGCAGTTTACGGGAAGGCTCACCCCTCCACTTT.

The V gene is TRBV13, the J gene TRBJ1-2, with D uncertain. The CDR3 is made up of 14 amino acids. CDR1 PRHDT and CDR2 FYEKMQ come from the germline V gene (reference sequence). Trimming cost V 2 bases and J 5 bases, with 12 bases left between them. The CDR3 protein is CASSLNTGDYGYTF. In DNA form, the CDR3 reads TGTGCCAGCAGCTTAAATACGGGTGATTATGGCTACACCTTC.